This TCR beta chain was profiled in a study of T cells in Graves' hyperthyroidism and ophthalmopathy. Study information: The authors collected peripheral blood at initial diagnosis, before any treatment.

The CDR3 regions of TCR beta were amplified from RNA transcripts. Initially, a first-round RT-PCR of the TCR CDR3 employed the HTBI primer set. TCRdb passed the multiplex PCR reads through MiXCR, listing each CDR3 protein once. The table records about 600,000 distinct CDR3 sequences, around 15% of them present only once. Study results and caveats: Peripheral blood also featured most of the thyroid clonotypes expanded above 0.001. Stable hyperthyroidism was separated from ophthalmopathy by a model based on 13 V-J features.

Ophthalmopathy patients had moderate-to-severe active disease, CAS ≥3, NOSPECS ≥4, and disease duration under 3 months. This clonotype was counted ten times or more. The target antigen is unknown. The TCR comes from a woman between 45 and 65 years old with Graves' ophthalmopathy. Sequenced sample: blood.

CDR3 in amino acids: CASTKLDGLAGEEQYF. CDR3 coding DNA: TGTGCCAGCACCAAGCTAGATGGACTAGCGGGAGAAGAGCAGTACTTC. This sequence joins TRBV28 and TRBJ2-7; 13 positions agree with TRBD2. This CDR3 has 16 amino acids. After removal of 7 bases from V and 7 bases from J, the junction contained 13 bases not matched to a gene. The germline V gene encodes CDR1 MDHEN and CDR2 SYDVKM.